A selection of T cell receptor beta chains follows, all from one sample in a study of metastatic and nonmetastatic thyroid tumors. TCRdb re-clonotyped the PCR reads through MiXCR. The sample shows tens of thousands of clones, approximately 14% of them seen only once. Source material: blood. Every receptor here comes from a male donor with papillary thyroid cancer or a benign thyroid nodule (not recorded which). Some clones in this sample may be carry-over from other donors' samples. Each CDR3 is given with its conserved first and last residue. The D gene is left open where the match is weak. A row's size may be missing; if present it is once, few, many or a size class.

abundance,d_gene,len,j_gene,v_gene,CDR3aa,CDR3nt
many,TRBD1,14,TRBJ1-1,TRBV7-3,CASSWDRGNTEAFF,TGTGCCAGCAGCTGGGACAGGGGGAACACTGAAGCTTTCTTT
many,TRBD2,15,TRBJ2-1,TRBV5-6,CASSWGGSSESEQFF,TGTGCCAGCAGTTGGGGGGGATCCTCCGAGAGTGAGCAGTTCTTC
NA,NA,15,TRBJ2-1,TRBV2,CASRQDILSYNEQFF,TGTGCCAGCAGGCAGGACATTCTCTCCTACAATGAGCAGTTCTTC
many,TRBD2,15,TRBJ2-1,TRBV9,CASSVVLAGRYEQFF,TGTGCCAGCAGCGTAGTTCTAGCGGGACGTTATGAGCAGTTCTTC
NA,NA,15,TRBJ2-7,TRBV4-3,CASSQDRSLDNEQYF,TGCGCCAGCAGCCAAGATCGGAGCCTAGATAATGAGCAGTACTTC
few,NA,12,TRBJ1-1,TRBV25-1,CASSAGNTEAFF,TGTGCCAGCAGTGCGGGTAACACTGAAGCTTTCTTT
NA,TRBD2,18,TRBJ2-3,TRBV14,CASTTKKGLAGGIDTQYF,TGTGCCAGCACCACCAAGAAGGGACTAGCGGGAGGAATTGATACGCAGTATTTT
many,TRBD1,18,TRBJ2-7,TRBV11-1,CASSLGKIRDRGNSEQYF,TGTGCCAGCAGCTTAGGCAAGATCCGGGACAGGGGCAATTCCGAGCAGTACTTC
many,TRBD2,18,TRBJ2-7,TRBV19,CASSAGLAGGPISHEQYF,TGTGCCAGTAGTGCGGGACTAGCGGGAGGGCCTATTTCCCACGAGCAGTACTTC
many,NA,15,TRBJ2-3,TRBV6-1,CASKSGPRFTDTQYF,TGTGCCAGCAAATCGGGACCGAGGTTCACAGATACGCAGTATTTT
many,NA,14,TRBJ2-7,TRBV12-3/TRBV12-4,CASSTGLSSYEQYF,TGTGCCAGCAGTACGGGACTCAGCTCCTACGAGCAGTACTTC
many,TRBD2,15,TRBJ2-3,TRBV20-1,CSARVLAVSTDTQYF,TGCAGTGCTAGAGTCCTAGCGGTGAGCACAGATACGCAGTATTTT
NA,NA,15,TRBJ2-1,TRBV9,CASSEGGSSYNEQFF,TGTGCCAGCAGCGAGGGGGGTAGCTCCTACAATGAGCAGTTCTTC
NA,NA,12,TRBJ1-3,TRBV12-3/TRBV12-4,CASSFGGNTIYF,TGTGCCAGCAGTTTTGGGGGAAACACCATATATTTT
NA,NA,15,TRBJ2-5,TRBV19,CASSILGGMGQTQYF,TGTGCCAGTAGTATTCTAGGAGGGATGGGACAGACCCAGTACTTC
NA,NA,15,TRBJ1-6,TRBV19,CASSPPGPSNSPLHF,TGTGCCAGTAGCCCGCCTGGTCCTTCCAATTCACCCCTCCACTTT
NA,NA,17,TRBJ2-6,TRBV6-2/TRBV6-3,CASRMGDLCSGANVLTF,TGTGCCAGCCGTATGGGCGACCTCTGTTCTGGGGCCAACGTCCTGACTTTC
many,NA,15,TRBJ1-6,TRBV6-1,CASRFSREYNSPLHF,TGTGCCAGCCGTTTCTCCCGGGAGTATAATTCACCCCTCCACTTT
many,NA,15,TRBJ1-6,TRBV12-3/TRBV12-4,CASSFVYQGGSPLHF,TGTGCCAGCAGTTTTGTGTACCAGGGTGGTTCACCCCTCCACTTT
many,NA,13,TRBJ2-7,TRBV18,CASSPDSGHEQYF,TGTGCCAGCTCACCGGATTCGGGCCACGAGCAGTACTTC
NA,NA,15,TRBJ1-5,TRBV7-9,CASSLGDRINQPQHF,TGTGCCAGCAGCTTAGGTGACAGGATAAATCAGCCCCAGCATTTT
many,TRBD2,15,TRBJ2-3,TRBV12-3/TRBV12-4,CASSFSGIRSDTQYF,TGTGCCAGCAGTTTTAGCGGGATCAGATCAGATACGCAGTATTTT
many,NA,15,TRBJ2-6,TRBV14,CASSQAGAGANVLTF,TGTGCCAGCAGCCAAGCGGGGGCTGGGGCCAACGTCCTGACTTTC
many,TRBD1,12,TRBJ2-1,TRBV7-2,CASRGGTGGQFF,TGTGCCAGCAGGGGGGGGACAGGGGGCCAGTTCTTC
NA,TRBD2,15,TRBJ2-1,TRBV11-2,CASRAPGLVDGEQFF,TGTGCCAGCAGAGCCCCGGGACTAGTCGATGGTGAGCAGTTCTTC
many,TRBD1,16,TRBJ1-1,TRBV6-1,CASSSRQGAGVTEAFF,TGTGCCAGCAGTTCGAGACAGGGGGCGGGGGTCACTGAAGCTTTCTTT
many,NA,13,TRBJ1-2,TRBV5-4,CASSLMGTDGYTF,TGTGCCAGCAGCTTGATGGGGACCGATGGCTACACCTTC
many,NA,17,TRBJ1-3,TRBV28,CASSLRLRPAAGNTIYF,TGTGCCAGCAGTCTCCGTCTCAGGCCGGCAGCTGGAAACACCATATATTTT
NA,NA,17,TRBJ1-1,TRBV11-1,CASSTPPGRTRNTEAFF,TGTGCCAGCAGCACTCCGCCAGGGAGGACGAGAAACACTGAAGCTTTCTTT
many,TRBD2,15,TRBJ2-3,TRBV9,CASSVGLAGEDTQYF,TGTGCCAGCAGCGTAGGGCTAGCGGGAGAAGATACGCAGTATTTT
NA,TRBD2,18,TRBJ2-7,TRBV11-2,CASSLEGGSGSGSYEQYF,TGTGCCAGCAGCTTAGAAGGGGGGAGCGGGAGTGGTTCCTACGAGCAGTACTTC
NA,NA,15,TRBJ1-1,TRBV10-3,CAISSRHVKRTEAFF,TGTGCCATCAGCTCTAGACATGTCAAACGGACTGAAGCTTTCTTT
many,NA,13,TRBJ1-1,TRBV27,CATGGAFGTEAFF,TGTGCCACAGGCGGGGCATTCGGCACTGAAGCTTTCTTT
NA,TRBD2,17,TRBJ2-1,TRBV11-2,CASSLDRLAGVDNEQFF,TGTGCCAGCAGCTTAGATAGGCTAGCGGGAGTTGATAATGAGCAGTTCTTC
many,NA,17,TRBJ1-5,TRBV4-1,CASSQDWRVGSNQPQHF,TGCGCCAGCAGCCAAGATTGGAGGGTCGGGAGCAATCAGCCCCAGCATTTT
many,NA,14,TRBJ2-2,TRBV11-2,CASTLGRLAGELFF,TGTGCCAGCACCTTGGGTCGGTTGGCCGGGGAGCTGTTTTTT
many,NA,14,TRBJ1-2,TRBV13,CASSLKEGNYGYTF,TGTGCCAGCAGCTTAAAAGAGGGGAACTATGGCTACACCTTC